The 14 T cell receptor beta chains below were found in one sample sequenced in a study of tumor-infiltrating lymphocytes in oesophageal squamous cell carcinoma. TCRdb fed the PCR reads into MiXCR, producing one record per CDR3 protein. The sample carries tens of thousands of distinct CDR3 sequences, 34% recorded once. Sequencing was done on a sample of esophageal tumor tissue. These receptors all stem from a female donor with esophageal squamous cell carcinoma.

This clonotype was seen ten or more times. The chain combines TRBV24-1 with TRBJ2-6; 15 bases are a match to TRBD2. The CDR3 is 17 amino acids. V was pared by 4 bases and J by 5 bases, with 2 bases of the junction left unmatched. Germline CDR1 is KGHDR and CDR2 is SFDVKD. CDR3 protein: CATSEGLAGGWANVLTF. The CDR3 region has the DNA TGTGCCACCAGTGAAGGACTAGCGGGGGGGTGGGCCAACGTCCTGACTTTC.

This clonotype was counted at least ten times. The chain combines TRBV10-2 with TRBJ1-2, with a weak D call TRBD1 (5 bases). V gave up 3 bases and J gave up 7 bases, with 6 bases separating them. The CDR3 sequence is 11 residues long. In germline, CDR1 is WSHSY, CDR2 SAAADI. The DNA for the CDR3 is TGCGCCAGCAGTGAAGGGGTTGGCTACACCTTC. It translates to CASSEGVGYTF.

The DNA of the CDR3 is TGTGCCAGCAGTTACGGAGCGGGCCGTCCCTACGAGCAGTACTTC. This gives the protein CASSYGAGRPYEQYF. This rearrangement joins TRBV6-5 to TRBJ2-5; D is possibly TRBD2 (6 bases). The J call is doubtful: the DNA matches TRBJ2-7 better. Germline assignment: CDR1 MNHEY and CDR2 SVGAGI. This CDR3 has 15 amino acids.

This clonotype was seen repeatedly, ten times or more. This chain joins TRBV5-1 and TRBJ1-2; D is possibly TRBD1 (6 bases). V gave up 0 bases and J gave up 6 bases, with 6 bases separating them. This CDR3 is built from 12 residues. The germline gives CDR1 SGHRS, CDR2 YFSETQ. CDR3 in amino acids: CASSLEGDGYTF. DNA for the CDR3: TGCGCCAGCAGCTTGGAGGGGGATGGCTACACCTTC.

Many counts were recorded for this clonotype. V and J are TRBV10-1 and TRBJ2-7; 14 bases align to TRBD2. This CDR3 has 17 residues. Trimming removed 5 bases from V and 5 bases from J; junction bases left unmatched: 11. Per the germline V gene, CDR1 is WNHNN and CDR2 is SYGVQD (reference sequence). CDR3 loop: CASSSGTSGRRADEQYF. The CDR3 nucleotides are TGCGCCAGCAGTTCCGGGACTAGCGGGAGAAGGGCGGACGAGCAGTACTTC.

This clonotype was picked up many times. The CDR3 sequence is CASSFGRMNTEAFF. Here the CDR3 DNA reads TGTGCCAGCAGTTTCGGACGGATGAACACTGAAGCTTTCTTT. The chain employs TRBV28 and TRBJ1-1; D remains unclear. The CDR3 is 14 residues long. Deletions cut 3 bases from V and 0 bases from J, with 8 bases between. The germline CDR1 and CDR2 sequences are MDHEN and SYDVKM.

This chain connects TRBV18 to TRBJ1-4; unclear D gene. Trimming pared 8 bases from V and 6 bases from J, leaving 13 bases between. CDR1 KGHSH and CDR2 LQKENI come from the germline V gene. This CDR3 contains 13 residues. This chain's CDR3 is CASAEGLDEKLFF. The CDR3 bases are TGTGCCAGCGCAGAAGGGTTAGATGAAAAACTGTTTTTT.

At least ten counts were recorded for this clonotype. The chain carries TRBV12-3 or TRBV12-4 and TRBJ2-1, with D uncertain. The CDR3 spans 11 residues. Trimming removed 4 bases from V and 8 bases from J, with 6 bases in between. CDR3 DNA sequence: TGTGCCAGCAGTTCTAGGGATGAGCAGTTCTTC. Translated, it gives CASSSRDEQFF.

This clonotype was seen repeatedly, ten times or more. The chain employs TRBV6-2 or TRBV6-3 and TRBJ2-5; TRBD1 aligns across 7 bases. V shed 1 base, J shed 11 bases, and the junction held 10 bases outside the gene matches. Looked up from germline, CDR1 is MNHEY and CDR2 is SVGEGT. The CDR3 is 14 residues long. CDR3 nucleotide sequence: TGTGCCAGCAGTTACTTCGACAGGGCAAATGAGCAGTACTTC. Translated, it gives CASSYFDRANEQYF.

This clonotype was counted a few times. A much larger clone differs by one base, so this may be a read error. The chain carries TRBV27 and TRBJ2-1; D may correspond to TRBD1 or TRBD2 (5 bases each). The J call may be mistaken, given a closer DNA end match to TRBJ2-7. Germline V gene lookup returns CDR1 MNHEY and CDR2 SMNVEV (reference sequence). This CDR3 region has 14 residues. CDR3 in DNA: TGTGCCAGCAGTTCGGGACCCCGTGGCAATGAGCAGTACTTC. This encodes CASSSGPRGNEQYF.

This clonotype came up many times. J is TRBJ2-2 and V is TRBV6-1; 8 positions agree with TRBD1. CDR1 is MNHNS, CDR2 SASEGT, per germline. The CDR3 sequence is 14 residues long. J was trimmed by 6 bases and V by 6 bases; bases with no gene match: 6. The DNA for the CDR3 is TGTGCCAGCAGCTCGGGACAGGTCCCCGGGGAGCTGTTTTTT. This sequence encodes CASSSGQVPGELFF.

At least ten counts were recorded for this clonotype. The chain couples TRBV5-1 to TRBJ2-7; possible D gene TRBD2, 6 bases. In germline, CDR1 is SGHRS, CDR2 YFSETQ. The CDR3 loop spans 14 amino acids. The V end lost 4 bases, the J end lost 4 bases, and 15 bases lay between the germline ends. The DNA of the CDR3 is TGCGCCAGCAGCCTTAGCGGTAACCAGTACGAGCAGTACTTC. As protein: CASSLSGNQYEQYF. Full variable domain (missing parts from reference TRBV5-1 and TRBJ2-7): KAGVTQTPRYLIKTRGQQVTLSCSPISGHRSVSWYQQTPGQGLQFLFEYFSETQRNKGNFPGRFSGRQFSNSRSEMNVSTLELGDSALYLCASSLSGNQYEQYFGPGTRLTVT.

The V gene is TRBV30, the J gene TRBJ2-5, with D possibly TRBD1 on 5 matching bases. The V end lost 0 bases, the J end lost 4 bases, and 9 bases lay between the germline ends. Germline lookup yields CDR1 GTSNPN and CDR2 SVGIG (reference sequence). The CDR3 totals 13 residues. CDR3 amino acids: CAWSVQVGETQYF. The CDR3 DNA is TGTGCCTGGAGTGTACAGGTGGGAGAGACCCAGTACTTC.

This rearrangement joins TRBV10-3 to TRBJ1-5; 9 bases fit TRBD1. V shed 3 bases, J shed 4 bases, and the junction held 4 bases outside the gene matches. This CDR3 contains 15 residues. Germline V lookup: CDR1 ENHRY, CDR2 SYGVKD. The CDR3: CAISEQGAGNQPQHF. The CDR3 DNA is TGTGCCATCAGTGAACAGGGGGCTGGAAATCAGCCCCAGCATTTT.